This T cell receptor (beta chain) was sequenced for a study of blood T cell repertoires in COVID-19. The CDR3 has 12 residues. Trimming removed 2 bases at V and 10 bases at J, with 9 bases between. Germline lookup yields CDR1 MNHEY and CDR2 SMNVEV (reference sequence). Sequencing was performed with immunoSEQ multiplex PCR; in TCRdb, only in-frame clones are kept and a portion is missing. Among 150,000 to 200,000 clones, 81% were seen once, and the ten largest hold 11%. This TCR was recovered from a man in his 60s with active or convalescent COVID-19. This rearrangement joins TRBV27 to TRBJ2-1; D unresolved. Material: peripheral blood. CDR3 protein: CASSLVHGEQFF. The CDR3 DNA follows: TGTGCCAGCAGTTTAGTCCACGGGGAGCAGTTCTTC.